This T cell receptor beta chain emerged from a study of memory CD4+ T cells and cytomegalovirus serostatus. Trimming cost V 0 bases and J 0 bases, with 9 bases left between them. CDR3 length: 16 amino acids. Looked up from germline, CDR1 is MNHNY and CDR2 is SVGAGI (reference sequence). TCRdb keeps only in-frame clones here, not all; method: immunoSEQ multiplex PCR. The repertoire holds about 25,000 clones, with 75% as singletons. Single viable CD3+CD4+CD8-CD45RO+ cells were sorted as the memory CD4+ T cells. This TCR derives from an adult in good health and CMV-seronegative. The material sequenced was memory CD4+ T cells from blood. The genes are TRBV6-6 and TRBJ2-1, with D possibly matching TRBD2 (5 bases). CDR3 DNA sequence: TGTGCCAGCAGTTACTCTGCGGGTAACTCCTACAATGAGCAGTTCTTC. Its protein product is CASSYSAGNSYNEQFF.